Sequencing of this T cell receptor beta chain was carried out in a study of blood T cell repertoires in COVID-19. Study in general: PBMCs, B-cell-depleted T cells, or T cells were the source of the cDNA or gDNA that made up the material.

In the authors' methods: Reference gene primer amplification in the assay estimated nucleated cell counts. Produced via immunoSEQ multiplex PCR; TCRdb's table is partial and in-frame only. V, J and clone size are taken as reported in that table, and D and trimming were inferred from the DNA itself. The sample shows around 220,000 clones, around 82% of them seen only once. Per the germline V gene, CDR1 is MDHEN and CDR2 is SYDVKM. V was clipped by 7 bases and J by 4 bases, with 23 bases between them. The CDR3 has 16 amino acids. The J gene is TRBJ2-7, the V gene TRBV28, with D possibly being TRBD2 (5 bases). The sample was peripheral blood. The origin of this receptor is a woman older than 75 with active or convalescent COVID-19. The CDR3 loop reads CASKTPSGEGLYEQYF. For the CDR3, the DNA is TGTGCCAGCAAGACCCCCAGCGGTGAGGGCCTGTACGAGCAGTACTTC.